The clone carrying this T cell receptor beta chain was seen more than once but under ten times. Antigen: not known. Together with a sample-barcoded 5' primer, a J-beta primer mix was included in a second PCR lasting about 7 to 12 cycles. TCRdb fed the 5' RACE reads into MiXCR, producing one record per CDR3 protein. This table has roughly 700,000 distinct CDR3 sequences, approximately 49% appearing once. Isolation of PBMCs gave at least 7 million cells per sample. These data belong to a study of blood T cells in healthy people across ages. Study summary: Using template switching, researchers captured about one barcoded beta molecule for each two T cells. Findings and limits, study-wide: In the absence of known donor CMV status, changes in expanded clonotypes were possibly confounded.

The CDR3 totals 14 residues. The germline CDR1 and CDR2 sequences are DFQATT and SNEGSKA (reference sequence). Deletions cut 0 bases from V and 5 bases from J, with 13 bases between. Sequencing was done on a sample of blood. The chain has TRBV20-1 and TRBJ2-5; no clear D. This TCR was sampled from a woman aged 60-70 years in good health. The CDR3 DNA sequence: TGCAGTGCTAGAGATTTTTCCCGGGCCGAGACCCAGTACTTC. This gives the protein CSARDFSRAETQYF.